What follows describes a single TCR beta chain. This record belongs to a study of identical twins. Trimming removed 6 bases from V and 1 base from J; junction bases left unmatched: 9. Germline CDR1 SGHAT, CDR2 FQNNGV. The CDR3 has 16 amino acids. A universal primer site came from template switching; cDNA carried unique molecular identifiers. TCRdb recomputed calls from the 5' RACE reads with MiXCR, one row per CDR3 protein. The sample includes around 1.7 million distinct CDR3 sequences, about 31% seen only once; the top ten take under 0.35%. The genes are TRBV11-2 and TRBJ2-1; TRBD2 aligns across 7 bases. Sequencing used cord blood. The clonotype was recovered from a newborn girl in good health. CDR3 region: CASRRLAAGSYNEQFF. CDR3 bases: TGTGCCAGCAGGAGACTAGCAGCAGGATCCTACAATGAGCAGTTCTTC. Combining the CDR3 with reference TRBV11-2 and TRBJ2-1 gives the whole variable domain EAGVAQSPRYKIIEKRQSVAFWCNPISGHATLYWYQQILGQGPKLLIQFQNNGVVDDSQLPKDRFSAERLKGVDSTLKIQPAKLEDSAVYLCASRRLAAGSYNEQFFGPGTRLTVL.